In its sample, the clone carrying this T cell receptor beta chain was seen a few times. Its antigen is not known. A much larger clone differs from this one at a single base, so this may be a read error. This specimen comes from a study of regulatory T cells in long-lasting Graves disease. The time point is: persistent/refractory GD, antithyroid drugs over 5 years with positive TRAb. Preparation of the TCR library used RNA extracted from PBMCs. The authors drew approximately 9 milliliters of peripheral blood into EDTA tubes. Study conclusions and caveats: Sharing of public clonotypes was greater in persistent patients (around 2,500) than in new patients (approximately 940).

Sequencing libraries for TCR beta were prepared with iRepertoire HTBI primers and Arm-PCR of CDR3 regions. MiXCR, run by TCRdb on the multiplex PCR reads, gives a single entry per CDR3 protein. The profile shows 400,000 to 500,000 distinct CDR3 sequences, 21% of them singletons. The TCR originated in a female donor with Graves disease. The specimen was peripheral blood mononuclear cells (PBMCs), collected when the disease was refractory, from a patient treated with antithyroid drugs.

CDR3 amino acids: CVIRSGDYGYTF. The CDR3 DNA is TGTGTCATCCGATCCGGGGACTATGGCTACACCTTC. This chain connects TRBV10-3 to TRBJ1-2; D call uncertain. The CDR3 loop spans 12 amino acids. Germline V lookup: CDR1 ENHRY, CDR2 SYGVKD.